The subject of this entry is one T cell receptor (beta chain). Its target is not known. The V segment lost 5 bases and the J segment 0 bases; nucleotides outside the gene matches: 5. CDR3 size: 14 residues. The V gene's germline CDR1 is SQVTM and CDR2 ANQGSEA. This sample is part of a study of T-cell reconstitution after alpha-beta-depleted transplantation in children. Whole-study results and caveats: It was reported that alpha-beta T cells came from several hundred expanded graft clones (about two months after transplant). After one year, T-cell counts and TCRbeta diversity mostly came from new T cells. After transplant, high TCRbeta diversity at day 60 in some patients arose from surviving recipient T cells and thymic progenitors.

Unique molecular identifiers were built into the TCRbeta library. A single record per CDR3 protein comes from TCRdb applying MiXCR to the PCR reads. Counted here are approximately 630,000 distinct CDR3 sequences, around 13% occurring once; the ten biggest clones make up 0.75% to 0.85%. This clonotype was obtained from a girl aged 2-15 years with congenital amegakaryocytic thrombocytopenia, due to receive a stem cell transplant. The V and J genes are TRBV29-1 and TRBJ2-3; 7 positions match TRBD1. The source was PBMCs, collected before TCRalphabeta/CD19-depleted stem cell transplant. The CDR3 bases are TGCAGCGTTAAACCGGGACAGAGCACAGATACGCAGTATTTT. Translated: CSVKPGQSTDTQYF.